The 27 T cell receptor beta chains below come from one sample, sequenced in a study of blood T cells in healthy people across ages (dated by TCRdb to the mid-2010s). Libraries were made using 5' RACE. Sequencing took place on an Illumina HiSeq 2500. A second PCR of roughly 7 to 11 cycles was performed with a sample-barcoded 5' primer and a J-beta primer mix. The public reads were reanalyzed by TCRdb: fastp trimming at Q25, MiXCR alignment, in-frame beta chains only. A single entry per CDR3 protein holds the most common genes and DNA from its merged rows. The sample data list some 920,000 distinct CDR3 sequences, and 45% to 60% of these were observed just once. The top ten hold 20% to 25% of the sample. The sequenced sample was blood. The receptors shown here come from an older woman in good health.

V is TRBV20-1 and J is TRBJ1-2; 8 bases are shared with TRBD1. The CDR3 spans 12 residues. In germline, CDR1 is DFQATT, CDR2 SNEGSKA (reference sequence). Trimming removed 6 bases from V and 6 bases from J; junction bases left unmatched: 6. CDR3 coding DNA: TGCAGTGCCAGCGACAGGGGCCATGGCTACACCTTC. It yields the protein CSASDRGHGYTF.

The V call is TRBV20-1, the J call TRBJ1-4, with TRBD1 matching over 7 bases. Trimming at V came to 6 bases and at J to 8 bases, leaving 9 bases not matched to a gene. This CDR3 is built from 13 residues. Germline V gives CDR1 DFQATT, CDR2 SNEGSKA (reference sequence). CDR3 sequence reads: CSAGGSTGEKLFF. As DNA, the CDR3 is TGCAGTGCAGGGGGCTCAACGGGGGAAAAACTGTTTTTT.

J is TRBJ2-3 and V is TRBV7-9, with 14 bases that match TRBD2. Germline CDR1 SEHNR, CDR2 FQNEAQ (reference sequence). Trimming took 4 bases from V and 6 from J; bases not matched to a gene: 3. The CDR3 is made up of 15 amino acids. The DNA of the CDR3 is TGTGCCAGCAGCTGGGGACTAGCGGGAGCTGATACGCAGTATTTT. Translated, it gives CASSWGLAGADTQYF.

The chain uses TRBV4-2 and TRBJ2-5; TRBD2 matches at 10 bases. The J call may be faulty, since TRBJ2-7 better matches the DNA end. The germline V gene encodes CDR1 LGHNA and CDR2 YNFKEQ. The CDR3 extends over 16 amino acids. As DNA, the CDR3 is TGTGCCAGCAGCCGAGTGACTAGCGGGTACACCTACGAGCAGTACTTC. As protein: CASSRVTSGYTYEQYF.

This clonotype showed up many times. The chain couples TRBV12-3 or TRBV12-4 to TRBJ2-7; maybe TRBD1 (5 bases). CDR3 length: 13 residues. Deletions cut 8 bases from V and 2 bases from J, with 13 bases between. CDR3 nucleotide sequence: TGTGCCAGCTCCGTAGGGGCGGCCTACGAGCAGTACTTC. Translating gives CASSVGAAYEQYF.

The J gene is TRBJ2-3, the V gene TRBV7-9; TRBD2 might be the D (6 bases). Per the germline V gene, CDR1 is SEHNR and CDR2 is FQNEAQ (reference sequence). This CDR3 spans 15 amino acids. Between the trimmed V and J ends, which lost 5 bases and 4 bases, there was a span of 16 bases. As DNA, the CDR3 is TGTGCCAGCAGCCTGACTGGCGGAGGGGCAGATACGCAGTATTTT. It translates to CASSLTGGGADTQYF.

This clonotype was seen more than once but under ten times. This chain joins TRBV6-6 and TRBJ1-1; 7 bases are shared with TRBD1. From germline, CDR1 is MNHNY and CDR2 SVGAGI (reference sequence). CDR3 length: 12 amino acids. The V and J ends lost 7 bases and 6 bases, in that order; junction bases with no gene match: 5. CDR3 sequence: CASTPTGAEAFF. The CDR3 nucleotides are TGTGCCAGCACCCCCACAGGGGCTGAAGCTTTCTTT.

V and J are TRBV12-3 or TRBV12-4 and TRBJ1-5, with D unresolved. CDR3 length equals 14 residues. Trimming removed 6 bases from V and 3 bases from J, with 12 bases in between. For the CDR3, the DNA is TGTGCCAGCAGCCCTAAAGCAATCAATCAGCCCCAGCATTTT. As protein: CASSPKAINQPQHF.

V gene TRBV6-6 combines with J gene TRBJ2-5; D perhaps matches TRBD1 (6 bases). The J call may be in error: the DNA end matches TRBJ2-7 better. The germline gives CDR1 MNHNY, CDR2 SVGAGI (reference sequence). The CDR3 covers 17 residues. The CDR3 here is CASSYFHDRPGDYEQYF. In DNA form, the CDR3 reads TGTGCCAGCAGTTACTTCCACGACAGGCCCGGGGACTACGAGCAGTACTTC.

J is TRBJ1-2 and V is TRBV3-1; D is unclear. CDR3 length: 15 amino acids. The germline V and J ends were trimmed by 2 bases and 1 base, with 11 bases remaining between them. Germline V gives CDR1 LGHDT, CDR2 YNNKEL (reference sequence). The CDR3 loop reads CASSQPGPFNYGYTF. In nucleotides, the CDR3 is TGTGCCAGCAGCCAACCCGGACCGTTTAACTATGGCTACACCTTC.

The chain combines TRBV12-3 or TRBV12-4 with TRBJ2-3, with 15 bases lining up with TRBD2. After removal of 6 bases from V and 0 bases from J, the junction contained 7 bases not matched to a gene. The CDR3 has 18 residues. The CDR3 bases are TGTGCCAGCAGACCCGGGACTAGCGGGAGGTGGAGCACAGATACGCAGTATTTT. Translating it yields CASRPGTSGRWSTDTQYF.

As DNA, the CDR3 is TGTGCCAGCACCCAACAGCCGGGACTGATTAGCCATGAGCAGTTCTTC. It codes for CASTQQPGLISHEQFF. The chain employs TRBV27 and TRBJ2-1, with D possibly matching TRBD2 (6 bases). Germline loops: CDR1 MNHEY, CDR2 SMNVEV (reference sequence). There are 16 residues in the CDR3. The V end was cut by 7 bases, the J end by 8 bases, with 24 bases between.

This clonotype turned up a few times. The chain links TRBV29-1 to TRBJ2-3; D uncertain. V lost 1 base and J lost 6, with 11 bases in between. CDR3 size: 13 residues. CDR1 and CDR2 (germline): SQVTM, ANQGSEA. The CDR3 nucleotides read TGCAGCGTTGAAGCCGTGGGGTCGGATACGCAGTATTTT. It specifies CSVEAVGSDTQYF.

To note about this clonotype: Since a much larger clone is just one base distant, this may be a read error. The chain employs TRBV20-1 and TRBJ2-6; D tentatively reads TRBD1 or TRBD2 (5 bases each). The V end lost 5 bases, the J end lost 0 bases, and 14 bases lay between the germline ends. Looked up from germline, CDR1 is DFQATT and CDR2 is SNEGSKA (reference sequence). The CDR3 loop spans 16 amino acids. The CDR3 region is CSAVGRARSGANVLTF. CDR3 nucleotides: TGCAGTGCTGTGGGACGAGCCCGCTCTGGGGCCAACGTCCTGACTTTC.

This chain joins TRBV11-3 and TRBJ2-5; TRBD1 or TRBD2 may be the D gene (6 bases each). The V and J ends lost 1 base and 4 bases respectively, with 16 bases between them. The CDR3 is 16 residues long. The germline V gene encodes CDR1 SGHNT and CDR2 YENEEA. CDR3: CASSLGVGGRGETQYF. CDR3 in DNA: TGTGCCAGCAGCTTAGGCGTCGGGGGCAGAGGAGAGACCCAGTACTTC.

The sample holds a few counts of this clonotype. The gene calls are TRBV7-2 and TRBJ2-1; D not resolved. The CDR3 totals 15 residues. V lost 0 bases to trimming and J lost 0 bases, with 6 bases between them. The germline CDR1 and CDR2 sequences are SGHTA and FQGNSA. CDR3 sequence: CASSLAGYSYNEQFF. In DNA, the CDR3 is TGTGCCAGCAGCTTAGCTGGGTACTCCTACAATGAGCAGTTCTTC.

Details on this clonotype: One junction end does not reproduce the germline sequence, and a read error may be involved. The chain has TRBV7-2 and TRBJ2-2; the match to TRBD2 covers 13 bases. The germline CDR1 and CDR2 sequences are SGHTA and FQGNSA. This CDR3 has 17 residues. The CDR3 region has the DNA TGTGCCTGCAGGCGACTAGCGGGAGGACTGAACACCGGGGAGCTGTTTTTT. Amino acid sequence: CACRRLAGGLNTGELFF.

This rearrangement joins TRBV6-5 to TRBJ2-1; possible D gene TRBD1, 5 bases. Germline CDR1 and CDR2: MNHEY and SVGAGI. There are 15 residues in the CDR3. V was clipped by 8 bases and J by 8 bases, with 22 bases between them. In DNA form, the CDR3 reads TGTGCCAGCCGTTCCATTGGGGCCCAAGGGGATGAGCAGTTCTTC. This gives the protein CASRSIGAQGDEQFF.

CDR3 protein: CASSQQTSGSSYEQYF. CDR3 DNA: TGTGCCAGCAGCCAACAGACTAGCGGGAGCTCCTACGAGCAGTACTTC. The chain combines TRBV4-2 with TRBJ2-7; 12 nucleotides line up with TRBD2. The CDR3 totals 16 residues. Germline V lookup: CDR1 LGHNA, CDR2 YNFKEQ. V gave up 2 bases and J gave up 0 bases; unmatched junction bases: 2.

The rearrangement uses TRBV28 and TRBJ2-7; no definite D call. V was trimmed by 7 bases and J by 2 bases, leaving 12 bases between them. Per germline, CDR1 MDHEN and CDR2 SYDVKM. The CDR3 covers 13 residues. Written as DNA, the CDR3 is TGTGCCAGCATTCGGCCTAGTCCCTACGAGCAGTACTTC. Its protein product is CASIRPSPYEQYF.

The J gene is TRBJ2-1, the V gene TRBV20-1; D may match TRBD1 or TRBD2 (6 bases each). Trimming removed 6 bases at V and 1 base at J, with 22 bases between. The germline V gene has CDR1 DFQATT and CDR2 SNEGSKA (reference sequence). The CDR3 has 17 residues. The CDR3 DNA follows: TGCAGTGCGAACAGGGTTAGAGGAGGGAGGTCCTACAATGAGCAGTTCTTC. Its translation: CSANRVRGGRSYNEQFF.

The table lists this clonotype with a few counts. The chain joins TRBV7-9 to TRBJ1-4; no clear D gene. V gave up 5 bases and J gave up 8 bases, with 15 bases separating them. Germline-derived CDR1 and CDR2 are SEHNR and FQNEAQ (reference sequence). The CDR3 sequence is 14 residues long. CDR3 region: CASSPPGLGEKLFF. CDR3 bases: TGTGCCAGCAGCCCACCTGGGCTAGGGGAAAAACTGTTTTTT.

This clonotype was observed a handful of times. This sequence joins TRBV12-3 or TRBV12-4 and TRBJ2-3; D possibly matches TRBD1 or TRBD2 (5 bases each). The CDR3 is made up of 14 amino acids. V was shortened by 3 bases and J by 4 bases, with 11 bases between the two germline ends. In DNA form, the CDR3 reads TGTGCCAGCAGTTTGAGTCAGGGAGCAGATACGCAGTATTTT. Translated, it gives CASSLSQGADTQYF.

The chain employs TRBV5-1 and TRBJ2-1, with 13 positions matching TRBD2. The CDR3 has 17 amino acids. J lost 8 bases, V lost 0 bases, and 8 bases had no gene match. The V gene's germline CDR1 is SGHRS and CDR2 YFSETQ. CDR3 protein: CASSLERTSGSGDEQFF. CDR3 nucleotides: TGCGCCAGCAGCTTGGAAAGGACTAGCGGGAGCGGAGATGAGCAGTTCTTC.

The CDR3 sequence is CASSPALGQNQPQHF. Written as DNA, the CDR3 is TGTGCCAGCAGCCCCGCTTTAGGCCAGAATCAGCCCCAGCATTTT. The V and J genes are TRBV7-9 and TRBJ1-5; no reliable D call. The ends were cut back, 5 bases at V and 4 bases at J, with 15 bases in the middle. Germline loops: CDR1 SEHNR, CDR2 FQNEAQ (reference sequence). The CDR3 is made up of 15 amino acids.

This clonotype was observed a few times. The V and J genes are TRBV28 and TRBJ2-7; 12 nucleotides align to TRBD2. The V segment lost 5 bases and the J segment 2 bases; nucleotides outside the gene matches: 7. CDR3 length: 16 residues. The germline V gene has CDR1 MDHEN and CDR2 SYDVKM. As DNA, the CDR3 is TGTGCCAGCAGTCCGACTAGCGGGAGAAGCACCTACGAGCAGTACTTC. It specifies CASSPTSGRSTYEQYF.

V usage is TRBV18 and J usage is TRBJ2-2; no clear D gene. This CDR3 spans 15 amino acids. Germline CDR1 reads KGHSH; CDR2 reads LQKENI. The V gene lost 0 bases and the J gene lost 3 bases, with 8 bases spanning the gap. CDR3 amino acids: CASSPPGSYTGELFF. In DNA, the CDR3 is TGTGCCAGCTCACCACCGGGCAGCTACACCGGGGAGCTGTTTTTT. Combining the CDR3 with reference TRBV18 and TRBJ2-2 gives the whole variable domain NAGVMQNPRHLVRRRGQEARLRCSPMKGHSHVYWYRQLPEEGLKFMVYLQKENIIDESGMPKERFSAEFPKEGPSILRIQQVVRGDSAAYFCASSPPGSYTGELFFGEGSRLTVL.